One sample yielded the 17 T cell receptor beta chains listed below, sequenced in a study of blood T cells in healthy people across ages. Sample-barcoded 5' priming and a J-beta primer mix drove a second PCR of roughly 7 to 11 cycles. TCRdb used MiXCR to reprocess the 5' RACE reads, holding one entry per CDR3 protein. The profile covers roughly 1.5 million distinct CDR3 sequences, with roughly 43% appearing a single time and over 3.5% taken by the ten largest. The sample taken for sequencing was blood. Receptor source: a woman aged 18-35 years in good health.

The chain recombines TRBV27 with TRBJ2-4; D gene uncertain. The tail of the sequence fits TRBJ2-5 better, so the J call may be wrong. The length of the CDR3 is 13 residues. Germline V gene data show CDR1 as MNHEY and CDR2 as SMNVEV (reference sequence). CDR3 protein: CASSLSKDETQYF. The CDR3 DNA reads as TGTGCCAGCAGTTTATCGAAGGACGAGACCCAGTACTTC.

This clonotype was picked up a small number of times. This chain joins TRBV20-1 and TRBJ1-2; D not certain. This CDR3 is 12 amino acids long. The V gene's germline CDR1 is DFQATT and CDR2 SNEGSKA (reference sequence). V dropped 5 bases and J dropped 4 bases, with 11 bases sitting between them. CDR3 in DNA: TGCAGTGCTGGACCGCATCTCTATGGCTACACCTTC. It encodes CSAGPHLYGYTF.

This clonotype has a handful of counts. The CDR3: CASSPLPMGANTEAFF. The CDR3 DNA follows: TGTGCCAGCAGCCCACTTCCGATGGGGGCCAACACTGAAGCTTTCTTT. The chain is built from TRBV27 and TRBJ1-1; TRBD1 is a possible D gene (6 bases). Trimming took off 6 bases at V and 2 bases at J, with 19 bases between the two ends. The germline V gene has CDR1 MNHEY and CDR2 SMNVEV (reference sequence). The CDR3 has 16 residues.

V usage is TRBV3-1 and J usage is TRBJ1-2; D is uncertain. V was trimmed by 1 base and J by 8 bases, leaving 14 bases between them. CDR3 length equals 14 residues. The V gene's germline CDR1 is LGHDT and CDR2 YNNKEL (reference sequence). The CDR3 DNA is TGTGCCAGCAGCCAAGCCACGAGTGCGAGAGGCTACACCTTC. Protein sequence: CASSQATSARGYTF.

This chain links TRBV7-2 with TRBJ2-3, with 9 bases aligning to TRBD2. Looked up from germline, CDR1 is SGHTA and CDR2 is FQGNSA. J lost 4 bases, V lost 5 bases, and 13 bases had no gene match. This CDR3 region has 17 residues. CDR3: CASSLGLAGIRADTQYF. DNA of the CDR3: TGTGCCAGCAGCCTAGGGCTAGCGGGAATCCGAGCAGATACGCAGTATTTT.

The V and J genes are TRBV18 and TRBJ2-5; 7 positions match TRBD1. With the DNA end fitting TRBJ2-7 better, the J assignment may be wrong. The germline gives CDR1 KGHSH, CDR2 LQKENI. The CDR3 runs 15 residues. CDR3 protein: CASSPPMGQNYEQYF. CDR3 DNA sequence: TGTGCCAGCTCACCACCGATGGGACAGAACTACGAGCAGTACTTC.

To note about this clonotype: Germline is not matched at one junction end, which may reflect a read error. This sequence joins TRBV7-9 and TRBJ2-1; 10 nucleotides match TRBD2. CDR1 and CDR2 from the germline V gene are SEHNR and FQNEAQ (reference sequence). There are 13 residues in the CDR3. The CDR3: CYTERGGYNEQFF. The CDR3 region has the DNA TGCTATACGGAGCGGGGGGGGTACAATGAGCAGTTCTTC. The full variable domain, rest sourced from reference TRBV7-9 and TRBJ2-1, is DTGVSQNPRHKITKRGQNVTFRCDPISEHNRLYWYRQTLGQGPEFLTYFQNEAQLEKSRLLSDRFSAERPKGSFSTLEIQRTEQGDSAMYLCYTERGGYNEQFFGPGTRLTVL.

This rearrangement joins TRBV7-6 to TRBJ2-7; a possible D gene is TRBD2 (6 bases). The V end lost 1 base, the J end lost 2 bases, and 18 bases lay between the germline ends. CDR1 is SGHVS and CDR2 is FNYEAQ in the germline V gene. The CDR3 runs to 17 residues. The CDR3 loop is CASSLGAGTYLAYEQYF. The CDR3 DNA reads TGTGCCAGCAGCTTAGGTGCGGGAACGTACCTTGCCTACGAGCAGTACTTC.

The chain is built from TRBV5-8 and TRBJ1-1; 8 bases fit TRBD1. With 4 bases clipped from V and 1 base from J, the junction kept 12 bases outside the gene matches. Germline CDR1 is SGHTS and CDR2 is YDEGEE. The CDR3 spans 17 residues. The CDR3 loop is CASSVRTGYGKNTEAFF. The DNA of the CDR3 is TGTGCCAGCAGCGTTAGGACAGGGTACGGGAAGAACACTGAAGCTTTCTTT.

The chain couples TRBV6-5 to TRBJ1-5; the match to TRBD1 covers 7 bases. Germline V lookup: CDR1 MNHEY, CDR2 SVGAGI. The CDR3 length is 13 residues. V shed 7 bases, J shed 7 bases, and the junction held 7 bases outside the gene matches. CDR3 DNA sequence: TGTGCCAGCACCCAGGGGGTGAGCCAGCCCCAGCATTTT. Translation gives CASTQGVSQPQHF.

This chain links TRBV28 with TRBJ1-4; weak D call: TRBD1 (5 bases). The CDR3 extends over 16 amino acids. V lost 7 bases to trimming and J lost 4 bases, with 19 bases between them. The V gene's germline CDR1 is MDHEN and CDR2 SYDVKM. The CDR3 protein is CASTGGTPGFNEKLFF. In DNA form, the CDR3 reads TGTGCCAGCACTGGCGGGACTCCGGGATTTAATGAAAAACTGTTTTTT.

The rearrangement uses TRBV9 and TRBJ2-3; no clear D. Trimming removed 3 bases at V and 1 base at J, with 12 bases between. The CDR3 has 15 amino acids. Germline loops: CDR1 SGDLS, CDR2 YYNGEE. The CDR3 DNA is TGTGCCAGCAGCGCCCAAGGGCGCCGCACAGATACGCAGTATTTT. It is translated as CASSAQGRRTDTQYF.

Remarks on this clonotype: A much larger clonotype is one base distant, so this may be a read error. The chain is built from TRBV6-2 or TRBV6-3 and TRBJ1-2; D unresolved. Germline V gene data show CDR1 as MNHEY and CDR2 as SVGEGT. V lost 5 bases to trimming and J lost 4 bases, with 11 bases between them. The CDR3 contains 13 residues. CDR3 bases: TGTGCCAGCAGTCGTGGGTCAGTCTATGGCTACACCTTC. Its protein is CASSRGSVYGYTF.

This clonotype has only one observation. The rearrangement links TRBV4-3 to TRBJ2-1; D remains unclear. CDR3 length: 14 amino acids. V was cut by 1 base and J by 5 bases, with 9 bases left in between. Germline CDR1 is LGHNA and CDR2 is YSLEER. The CDR3 region is CASSQGDPDNEQFF. CDR3 coding DNA: TGCGCCAGCAGCCAAGGAGACCCGGACAATGAGCAGTTCTTC.

This clonotype was picked up one time. The chain employs TRBV7-2 and TRBJ2-4, with D possibly matching TRBD1 (6 bases). The DNA matches TRBJ2-7 better at its end, which makes the J call doubtful. CDR3 length equals 14 residues. Germline loops: CDR1 SGHTA, CDR2 FQGNSA. CDR3 loop: CASSWAGTNYEQYF. Here the CDR3 DNA reads TGTGCCAGCAGCTGGGCCGGGACAAACTACGAGCAGTACTTC.

This clonotype has just a few counts. The chain combines TRBV4-3 with TRBJ1-4, with TRBD1 identical over 9 bases. Losses at the gene ends were 2 bases for V and 8 bases for J; bases not matched to a gene: 6. Germline loops: CDR1 LGHNA, CDR2 YSLEER. The CDR3 is made up of 15 amino acids. CDR3 sequence reads: CASSQFRDRDEKLFF. CDR3 DNA: TGCGCCAGCAGCCAATTCCGGGACAGGGACGAAAAACTGTTTTTT.

The chain is built from TRBV29-1 and TRBJ2-4; D is undetermined. Judging by the DNA end, TRBJ2-7 fits better; the J call may be wrong. This CDR3 has 12 residues. Germline lookup yields CDR1 SQVTM and CDR2 ANQGSEA. The DNA of the CDR3 is TGCAGCGTTGTCGAAGGGAACTACGAGCAGTACTTC. It codes for CSVVEGNYEQYF.